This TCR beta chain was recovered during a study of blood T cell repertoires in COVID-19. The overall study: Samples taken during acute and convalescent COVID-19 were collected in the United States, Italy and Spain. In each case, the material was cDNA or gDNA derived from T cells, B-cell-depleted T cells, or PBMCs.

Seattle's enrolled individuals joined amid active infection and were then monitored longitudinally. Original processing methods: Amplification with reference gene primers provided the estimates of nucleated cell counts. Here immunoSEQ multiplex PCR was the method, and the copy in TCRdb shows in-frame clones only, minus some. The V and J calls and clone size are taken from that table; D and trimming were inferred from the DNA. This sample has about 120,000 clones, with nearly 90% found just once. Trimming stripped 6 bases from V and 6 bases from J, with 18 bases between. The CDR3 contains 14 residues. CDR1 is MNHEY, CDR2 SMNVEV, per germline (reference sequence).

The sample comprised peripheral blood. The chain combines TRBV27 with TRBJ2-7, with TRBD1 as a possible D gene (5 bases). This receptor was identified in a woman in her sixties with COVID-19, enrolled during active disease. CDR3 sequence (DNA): TGTGCCAGCAGCTTACAGGTGACGCCTGGCGAGCAGTACTTC. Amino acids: CASSLQVTPGEQYF.